This TCR beta chain was profiled in a study of blood T cell repertoires in COVID-19. This CDR3 has 13 amino acids. The V gene's germline CDR1 is SGHTA and CDR2 FQGNSA. V shed 8 bases and J 6 bases; nucleotides not matched to a gene: 8. This table comes from immunoSEQ multiplex PCR, and its TCRdb copy is limited to in-frame clones, with some not included. The sample lists about 110,000 clones; roughly 80% were seen once. This clone showed up just once. The origin of this receptor is a woman aged 60-75 years with acute or convalescent COVID-19. Material for sequencing was peripheral blood. V gene TRBV7-2 combines with J gene TRBJ2-7; 9 positions agree with TRBD2. The CDR3 here is CASHRAGGLEQYF. The CDR3 bases are TGTGCCAGCCATAGAGCGGGGGGCCTCGAGCAGTACTTC. Based on the CDR3 plus reference TRBV7-2 and TRBJ2-7, the full variable domain is GAGVSQSPSNKVTEKGKDVELRCDPISGHTALYWYRQSLGQGLEFLIYFQGNSAPDKSGLPSDRFSAERTGGSVSTLTIQRTQQEDSAVYLCASHRAGGLEQYFGPGTRLTVT.